This T cell receptor (beta chain) is from a study of CDR3 diversity in severe acne. A remark on this clonotype: Compared with germline, one end of the junction differs, possibly owing to a read error.

Each CDR3 protein is one row after TCRdb ran MiXCR on the PCR reads. This table holds tens of thousands of distinct CDR3 sequences, 45% to 55% found once. The TCR sequence derives from a male donor in good health, without acne. The specimen sequenced was blood.

CDR3 amino acids: CATSRDSGGNTGELSW. The CDR3 nucleotides are TGTGCCACCAGCAGAGATAGCGGGGGGAACACCGGGGAGCTGTCTTGG. This chain uses TRBV15 with TRBJ2-2, with TRBD2 matching over 10 bases. Germline V gene sequence: CDR1 LNHNV, CDR2 YYDKDF (reference sequence). The CDR3 totals 16 residues.